These 15 T cell receptor beta chains were all obtained from the same sample, sequenced in a study of fetal regulatory T cell absence and autoimmunity listed by TCRdb under 2017. The protocol used for the library was the immunoSEQ multiplex PCR assay. TCRdb took over this immuneACCESS table, retaining in-frame rearrangements with V and J assigned. Such tables are incomplete; in checked studies, under half of the missing clones stem from an unresolved V gene, and the remainder is unexplained. The sample table lists around 100,000 clones, around 72% of them with a count of one. The ten largest clones capture roughly 2% of the sample. Specimen: pancreas tissue. The receptors originated from a male donor with IPEX syndrome.

The sample holds a few counts of this clone. The chain carries TRBV12-5 and TRBJ1-5; D might be TRBD1 (6 bases). Deletions cut 6 bases from V and 0 bases from J, with 15 bases between. CDR3 length: 16 residues. CDR1 and CDR2 (germline): LGHNT, FRNRAP. This chain's CDR3 is CASGAGTLYSNQPQHF. For the CDR3, the DNA is TGTGCTAGTGGAGCCGGGACACTTTATAGCAATCAGCCCCAGCATTTT. Supplemented by reference TRBV12-5 and TRBJ1-5, the full variable domain reads DARVTQTPRHKVTEMGQEVTMRCQPILGHNTVFWYRQTMMQGLELLAYFRNRAPLDDSGMPKDRFSAEMPDATLATLKIQPSEPRDSAVYFCASGAGTLYSNQPQHFGDGTRLSIL.

The J gene is TRBJ2-2, the V gene TRBV25-1; D possibly corresponds to TRBD1 (5 bases). The V end was cut by 6 bases, the J end by 1 base, with 6 bases between. The CDR3 is 13 amino acids. CDR1 MGHDK and CDR2 SYGVNS come from the germline V gene. DNA of the CDR3: TGTGCCAGCAGAGGACAGAACACCGGGGAGCTGTTTTTT. Encoded protein: CASRGQNTGELFF.

This clone was observed a handful of times. The chain is built from TRBV11-2 and TRBJ1-2, with D uncertain. V dropped 0 bases and J dropped 5 bases, with 10 bases sitting between them. Germline V CDR1 and CDR2: SGHAT, FQNNGV. The CDR3 sequence is 14 residues long. This chain's CDR3 is CASSLDRFSYGYTF. CDR3 bases: TGTGCCAGCAGCTTAGACCGGTTTTCATATGGCTACACCTTC.

CDR3 region: CASSEVNGVQGEKLFF. The CDR3 nucleotides read TGTGCCAGCAGTGAAGTAAACGGGGTCCAGGGGGAAAAACTGTTTTTT. The J gene is TRBJ1-4, the V gene TRBV2; D possibly corresponds to TRBD1 (6 bases). The CDR3 has 16 amino acids. Germline CDR1 and CDR2: SNHLY and FYNNEI. Between the trimmed V and J ends, which lost 1 base and 8 bases, there was a span of 17 bases.

The gene calls are TRBV4-2 and TRBJ2-1, with a possible D match to TRBD2 (5 bases). V shed 0 bases and J shed 5 bases, with 5 bases lying between them. Germline V gene data show CDR1 as LGHNA and CDR2 as YNFKEQ. The CDR3 is made up of 13 amino acids. The CDR3, as DNA: TGTGCCAGCAGCCAAGAGCGGGACAATGAGCAGTTCTTC. This translates into CASSQERDNEQFF.

This clone was seen once. This rearrangement joins TRBV5-1 to TRBJ1-1; 7 bases are shared with TRBD1. The CDR3 has 16 amino acids. From germline, CDR1 is SGHRS and CDR2 YFSETQ. With V trimmed by 2 bases and J by 5 bases, 12 bases remained unmatched. The chain's CDR3 is CASSFLQGGKGTEAFF. The DNA of the CDR3 is TGCGCCAGCAGCTTTCTCCAGGGGGGAAAAGGTACTGAAGCTTTCTTT.

The chain employs TRBV11-1 and TRBJ2-2; TRBD2 agrees at 11 bases. The V and J ends lost 0 bases and 4 bases, in that order; junction bases with no gene match: 4. The germline V gene has CDR1 SGHAT and CDR2 FQDESV (reference sequence). This CDR3 contains 17 residues. The CDR3 here is CASSLAKLAGVTGELFF. The DNA for the CDR3 is TGTGCCAGCAGCTTAGCTAAACTAGCGGGAGTCACCGGGGAGCTGTTTTTT.

V and J are TRBV6-1 and TRBJ2-1, with 12 bases identical to TRBD2. The ends lost 6 bases at V and 12 bases at J; junction bases unmatched: 9. Per germline, CDR1 MNHNS and CDR2 SASEGT. There are 14 residues in the CDR3. CDR3 amino acids: CASSVLAGGLLQFF. Here the CDR3 DNA reads TGTGCCAGCAGCGTTCTAGCGGGGGGGCTGTTGCAGTTCTTC.

This clone was found a few times. The chain uses TRBV4-1 and TRBJ1-5, with D tentatively TRBD1 (6 bases). The V gene lost 4 bases and the J gene lost 7 bases, with 14 bases spanning the gap. The CDR3 spans 14 residues. Per germline, CDR1 MGHRA and CDR2 YSYEKL. Here the CDR3 reads CASSPQGVHQPQHF. CDR3 sequence (DNA): TGCGCCAGCAGCCCACAGGGTGTACACCAGCCCCAGCATTTT.

The chain uses TRBV6-1 and TRBJ1-1, with 9 bases identical to TRBD1. Looked up from germline, CDR1 is MNHNS and CDR2 is SASEGT. This CDR3 spans 16 amino acids. The V segment lost 0 bases and the J segment 1 base; nucleotides outside the gene matches: 3. The CDR3 nucleotides read TGTGCCAGCAGTGAAGCCTTACAGGGGGCGAACACTGAAGCTTTCTTT. It codes for CASSEALQGANTEAFF.

The gene calls are TRBV10-3 and TRBJ1-1, with 7 positions matching TRBD1. V dropped 4 bases and J dropped 0; count of bases not matched to a gene: 5. The CDR3 sequence is 15 residues long. Germline loops: CDR1 ENHRY, CDR2 SYGVKD. Here the CDR3 reads CAISVGTAMNTEAFF. In nucleotides, the CDR3 is TGTGCCATCAGTGTGGGGACAGCTATGAACACTGAAGCTTTCTTT.

The chain couples TRBV29-1 to TRBJ2-1; D remains ambiguous. The CDR3 has 13 amino acids. CDR1 is SQVTM and CDR2 is ANQGSEA in the germline V gene. The ends were cut back, 1 base at V and 4 bases at J, with 8 bases in the middle. The CDR3 protein is CSVEVLWYNEQFF. The CDR3 DNA sequence: TGCAGCGTTGAAGTTTTATGGTACAATGAGCAGTTCTTC.

Of note for this clone: Other nucleotide sequences in the sample specify the same CDR3. The chain combines TRBV10-3 with TRBJ2-7, with D unresolved. From germline, CDR1 is ENHRY and CDR2 SYGVKD. V dropped 0 bases and J dropped 1 base, with 1 base sitting between them. The CDR3 is 12 amino acids. CDR3 DNA sequence: TGTGCCATCAGTGAGTCATCCTACGAGCAGTACTTC. Protein sequence: CAISESSYEQYF.

V and J are TRBV7-8 and TRBJ2-3, with D possibly TRBD2 on 5 matching bases. Germline V lookup: CDR1 SGHVS, CDR2 FQNEAQ. The CDR3 totals 14 residues. Deletions cut 2 bases from V and 4 bases from J, with 10 bases between. As DNA, the CDR3 is TGTGCCAGCAGCTTAATGACCGGGGCAGATACGCAGTATTTT. Protein: CASSLMTGADTQYF.

J is TRBJ2-1 and V is TRBV5-6; D is unclear. The CDR3 is 13 residues long. Germline loops: CDR1 SGHDT, CDR2 YYEEEE. V dropped 0 bases and J dropped 4 bases, with 5 bases sitting between them. CDR3 residues: CASSLVYYNEQFF. CDR3 DNA: TGTGCCAGCAGCTTGGTATATTACAATGAGCAGTTCTTC.